The rows below give T cell receptor beta chains drawn from one sample of a study of early T cells in non-severe SARS-CoV-2 infection. TCRdb re-analysed the 5' RACE reads in MiXCR, keeping a single row per CDR3 protein. The sample shows about 56,000 distinct CDR3 sequences, roughly a tenth of them seen only once. Specimen: whole blood. Receptors originate from an adult who was a healthcare worker with PCR-confirmed SARS-CoV-2 infection or an uninfected control (not recorded which). CDR3s include the opening cysteine and the closing phenylalanine or tryptophan. A D gene is named only where the DNA matches it firmly. Clone size is given for some rows only: seen once, a few or many times, or a class if the clone is expanded.

d_gene | j_gene | v_gene | abundance | CDR3aa | CDR3nt
TRBD1 | TRBJ2-7 | TRBV29-1 | many | CGGQGEGKQYF | TGCGGAGGACAGGGGGAAGGGAAGCAGTACTTC
- | TRBJ1-2 | TRBV10-3 | - | CAIGELKGYTF | TGTGCCATCGGAGAGCTAAAGGGCTACACCTTC
TRBD2 | TRBJ2-7 | TRBV9 | - | CASSGGGGLAGRQYF | TGTGCCAGCAGCGGGGGAGGCGGACTAGCGGGACGGCAGTACTTC
TRBD2 | TRBJ2-7 | TRBV29-1 | many | CSVQGLAEDYEQYF | TGCAGCGTCCAGGGACTAGCGGAAGACTACGAGCAGTACTTC
TRBD1 | TRBJ1-3 | TRBV9 | few | CASSSRDRFFGNTIYF | TGTGCCAGCAGCTCGAGGGACAGGTTCTTCGGAAACACCATATATTTT
- | TRBJ1-4 | TRBV12-3/TRBV12-4 | - | CASRYRQLNEKLFF | TGTGCCAGCAGATACAGACAGCTGAATGAAAAACTGTTTTTT
- | TRBJ2-3 | TRBV6-2/TRBV6-3 | few | CASRLADTQYF | TGTGCCAGCAGGTTAGCGGATACGCAGTATTTT
- | TRBJ2-3 | TRBV7-2 | many | CASSQVSSTDTQYF | TGTGCCAGCAGCCAGGTTTCTAGCACAGATACGCAGTATTTT
- | TRBJ2-7 | TRBV28 | many | CASTKEDSSYEQYF | TGTGCCAGCACTAAGGAAGATAGCTCCTACGAGCAGTACTTC
- | TRBJ2-3 | TRBV27 | few | CASSYPGTTTDTQYF | TGTGCCAGCAGTTATCCTGGGACGACTACAGATACGCAGTATTTT
TRBD2 | TRBJ2-1 | TRBV12-3/TRBV12-4 | many | CASSPQGTSGRVGGDEQFF | TGTGCCAGCAGTCCCCAGGGGACTAGCGGGAGAGTAGGTGGCGATGAGCAGTTCTTC
- | TRBJ1-2 | TRBV5-4 | many | CASANWAQGRAYGYTF | TGTGCCAGCGCCAACTGGGCTCAGGGGAGGGCCTATGGCTACACCTTC
TRBD2 | TRBJ2-7 | TRBV29-1 | - | CSVGTRDSGQYF | TGCAGCGTGGGGACTAGGGATAGCGGGCAGTACTTC
- | TRBJ2-5 | TRBV20-1 | many | CSAPWQETQYF | TGCAGTGCCCCCTGGCAAGAGACCCAGTACTTC
- | TRBJ1-5 | TRBV6-6 | - | CASSDTGSLEPQHF | TGTGCCAGCAGTGATACAGGGAGCTTGGAGCCCCAGCATTTT
- | TRBJ1-1 | TRBV30 | few | CAWSKGGDGSEAFF | TGTGCCTGGAGTAAAGGAGGGGACGGCTCTGAAGCTTTCTTT